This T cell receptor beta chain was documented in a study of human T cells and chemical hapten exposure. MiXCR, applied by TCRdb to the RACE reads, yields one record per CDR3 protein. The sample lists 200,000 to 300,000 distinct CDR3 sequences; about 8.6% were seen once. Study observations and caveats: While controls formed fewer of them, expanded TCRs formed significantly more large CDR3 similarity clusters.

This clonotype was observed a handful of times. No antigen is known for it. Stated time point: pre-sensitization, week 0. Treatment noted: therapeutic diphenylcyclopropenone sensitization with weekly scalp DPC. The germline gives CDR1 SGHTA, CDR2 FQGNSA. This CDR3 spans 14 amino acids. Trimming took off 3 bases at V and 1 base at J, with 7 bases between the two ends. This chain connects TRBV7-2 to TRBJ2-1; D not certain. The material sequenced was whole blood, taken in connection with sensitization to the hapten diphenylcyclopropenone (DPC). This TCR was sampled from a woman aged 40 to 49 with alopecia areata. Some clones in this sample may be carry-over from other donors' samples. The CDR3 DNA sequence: TGTGCCAGCAGCTTGACGGGTTCCTACAATGAGCAGTTCTTC. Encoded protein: CASSLTGSYNEQFF.